Below, 13 T cell receptor beta chains from the same sample are listed, as sequenced in a study of T cells in tuberculosis (dated by TCRdb to the late 2010s). The protocol used for the library was the immunoSEQ multiplex PCR assay. The source is immuneACCESS, and TCRdb retained only in-frame sequences with V and J called. Part of the clones is not carried over; for the studies checked, unresolved V genes explain less than half of this, and the remainder is unexplained. In all, the sample holds under 50,000 clones, and around 94% of those were seen once. Less than 5% of the sample belongs to the ten largest clones. Taken with the paper, the label for time point translates to: new active TB diagnosis, blood taken before or within 7 days of starting treatment. The sequencing used PBMCs, collected at tuberculosis diagnosis. These receptors all stem from an adult with tuberculosis.

This chain uses TRBV4-1 with TRBJ2-7; D is ambiguous. The CDR3 consists of 13 residues. CDR1 MGHRA and CDR2 YSYEKL come from the germline V gene. The V gene lost 9 bases and the J gene lost 5 bases, with 17 bases spanning the gap. CDR3 protein: CASGLRLNHEQYF. CDR3 DNA: TGCGCCAGTGGTCTGCGGCTAAACCACGAGCAGTACTTC.

This sequence joins TRBV29-1 and TRBJ2-1; 7 positions match TRBD2. This CDR3 has 13 amino acids. V trimming: 7 bases; J trimming: 7 bases; junction bases outside the gene matches: 10. CDR1 is SQVTM and CDR2 is ANQGSEA in the germline V gene. Here the CDR3 DNA reads TGCAGCGGTGATAATTGGGGGGGTAATGAGCAGTTCTTC. It codes for CSGDNWGGNEQFF.

The V gene is TRBV10-3, the J gene TRBJ1-4, with 8 bases lining up with TRBD1. This CDR3 region has 17 residues. Per the germline V gene, CDR1 is ENHRY and CDR2 is SYGVKD. The J segment lost 0 bases and the V segment lost 0 bases, leaving 3 bases of the junction unmatched. The CDR3 loop reads CAISESTGGATNEKLFF. In nucleotides, the CDR3 is TGTGCCATCAGTGAGTCAACAGGGGGTGCAACTAATGAAAAACTGTTTTTT.

This chain connects TRBV27 to TRBJ2-5; TRBD2 aligns across 7 bases. Germline CDR1 MNHEY, CDR2 SMNVEV (reference sequence). This CDR3 region has 15 residues. Losses at the gene ends were 1 base for V and 2 bases for J; bases not matched to a gene: 4. DNA for the CDR3: TGTGCCAGCAGTTTATTGGGGCGGGGGCAAGAGACCCAGTACTTC. Translating it yields CASSLLGRGQETQYF.

About this clone: The sample has other DNA sequences that encode this CDR3 too. The chain joins TRBV27 to TRBJ2-7, with TRBD1 matching over 9 bases. V was pared by 2 bases and J by 2 bases, with 4 bases of the junction left unmatched. The CDR3 is 15 residues long. Per the germline V gene, CDR1 is MNHEY and CDR2 is SMNVEV (reference sequence). As DNA, the CDR3 is TGTGCCAGCAGTTTAAAGGGACAGGGAACCTACGAGCAGTACTTC. Its protein product is CASSLKGQGTYEQYF.

Of note for this clone: Other DNA sequences of this sample code for an identical CDR3. The chain carries TRBV7-9 and TRBJ1-6; no reliable D call. From germline, CDR1 is SEHNR and CDR2 FQNEAQ (reference sequence). The CDR3 sequence is 13 residues long. Trimming took 3 bases from V and 6 from J, leaving 6 bases between them. The DNA of the CDR3 is TGTGCCAGCAGCTTGACTGGTAATTCACCCCTCCACTTT. Its translation is CASSLTGNSPLHF.

The chain carries TRBV9 and TRBJ1-1, with D maybe TRBD1 (6 bases). Looked up from germline, CDR1 is SGDLS and CDR2 is YYNGEE. The CDR3 runs to 14 residues. Deletions cut 7 bases from V and 2 bases from J, with 15 bases between. CDR3 protein: CASSLGQTNTEAFF. CDR3 coding DNA: TGTGCCAGCTCTCTAGGACAGACCAACACTGAAGCTTTCTTT.

V and J are TRBV4-2 and TRBJ1-2; 7 bases align to TRBD1. Trimming cost V 3 bases and J 3 bases; bases outside gene matches: 7. This CDR3 is built from 15 residues. Germline assignment: CDR1 LGHNA and CDR2 YNFKEQ. CDR3 bases: TGTGCCAGCAGCCAGTCCGACAGGGTTGACTATGGCTACACCTTC. Protein product: CASSQSDRVDYGYTF.

J is TRBJ1-5 and V is TRBV30; TRBD1 matches at 7 bases. The CDR3 has 13 residues. The junction had 1 base not matched to a gene; V was cut back by 2 bases and J by 3 bases. Germline loops: CDR1 GTSNPN, CDR2 SVGIG (reference sequence). The CDR3 is CAWSTGVNQPQHF. CDR3 DNA: TGTGCCTGGAGTACAGGGGTCAATCAGCCCCAGCATTTT. Complete variable domain (other parts from reference TRBV30 and TRBJ1-5): SQTIHQWPATLVQPVGSPLSLECTVEGTSNPNLYWYRQAAGRGLQLLFYSVGIGQISSEVPQNLSASRPQDRQFILSSKKLLLSDSGFYLCAWSTGVNQPQHFGDGTRLSIL.

V is TRBV11-3 and J is TRBJ2-2; 10 nucleotides agree with TRBD1. V was pared by 4 bases and J by 5 bases, with 4 bases of the junction left unmatched. The germline V gene encodes CDR1 SGHNT and CDR2 YENEEA. The CDR3 covers 15 residues. The CDR3 is CASSSWDRGTGELFF. The CDR3 nucleotides read TGTGCCAGCAGCTCGTGGGACAGGGGAACCGGGGAGCTGTTTTTT.

The chain carries TRBV23-1 and TRBJ2-2, with 7 nucleotides matching TRBD1. Being an ORF, TRBV23-1 has a function that is uncertain. The CDR3 length is 13 residues. V shed 4 bases and J 4 bases; nucleotides not matched to a gene: 0. The CDR3 is CASSRQGTGELFF. CDR3 DNA sequence: TGCGCCAGCAGTCGACAGGGCACCGGGGAGCTGTTTTTT.

The CDR3 loop is CASSPTSSGANVLTF. In DNA, the CDR3 is TGTGCCAGCAGCCCTACGAGCTCTGGGGCCAACGTCCTGACTTTC. The rearrangement joins TRBV7-7 to TRBJ2-6; D call uncertain. The V and J ends lost 5 bases and 0 bases respectively, with 8 bases between them. The CDR3 extends over 15 amino acids. Per germline, CDR1 SSHAT and CDR2 FNYEAQ (reference sequence).

This clone is a singleton in its sample. The chain combines TRBV2 with TRBJ2-1; no definite D call. The CDR3 is 14 residues long. V was shortened by 10 bases and J by 4 bases, with 17 bases between the two germline ends. Germline CDR1 SNHLY, CDR2 FYNNEI. CDR3 DNA: TGTGCCACCACGCCTGAGGCAATATACAATGAGCAGTTCTTC. It translates to CATTPEAIYNEQFF.